This T cell receptor beta chain was captured by sequencing in a study of shared clonotypes between healthy human individuals. The wider study: Researchers drew samples from a couple of women and a few men aged 18 to 49. General study findings and limits: Rarefaction demonstrated incomplete sorted-subset sequencing despite large depth.

V shed 7 bases, J shed 7 bases, and the junction held 6 bases outside the gene matches. The germline V gene encodes CDR1 LNHDA and CDR2 SQIVND (reference sequence). The CDR3 is made up of 14 amino acids. Comments on this clone: The antigen is not known. Other DNA sequences in the same sample also yield this CDR3.

Roughly 200 ng DNA, approximately 31,000 T cell genomes, went into each sorted-subset replicate PCR. Method: immunoSEQ multiplex PCR; TCRdb's copy keeps in-frame clones and lacks some. Of approximately 340,000 clones listed, less than 85% are singletons. All donors qualified as healthy HIV-negative adults and had experienced no recent acute infections or vaccinations. Sequencing input: memory CD4+ T cells sorted from blood. As to subset: CD45RA-negative fraction. This TCR came from a man aged 30 to 45 in good health. The chain joins TRBV19 to TRBJ2-2, with 10 nucleotides matching TRBD1. The CDR3 is CASTPGQGIGELFF. The CDR3 nucleotides are TGTGCCAGTACCCCGGGACAGGGGATCGGGGAGCTGTTTTTT. The whole variable domain, remainder taken from reference TRBV19 and TRBJ2-2, is DGGITQSPKYLFRKEGQNVTLSCEQNLNHDAMYWYRQDPGQGLRLIYYSQIVNDFQKGDIAEGYSVSREKKESFPLTVTSAQKNPTAFYLCASTPGQGIGELFFGEGSRLTVL.